The clone carrying this TCR beta chain has more than one count but fewer than ten. Its specificity is unknown. Germline trimming cut 1 base from V and 4 bases from J; bases unmatched to any gene: 6. The CDR3 is 15 residues long. Looked up from germline, CDR1 is SGHDT and CDR2 is YYEEEE. Template came from bulk tumor genomic DNA, at approximately 600 ng per sample. During surgery, each primary tumor gave multiple biopsies spaced as far apart as possible. Enrolled individuals presented with untreated, newly diagnosed non-small cell lung cancer and received curative surgery. This sample is drawn from a study of immune heterogeneity within non-small cell lung tumors. Whole-study findings and limits: Local T-cell clonality and local tumor mutational burden correlated moderately but significantly (R approximately 0.35).

Multiplex PCR employing 32 V and 13 J primers generated amplicons of the TCR beta CDR3. A single record per CDR3 protein comes from TCRdb applying MiXCR to the multiplex PCR reads. The table records tens of thousands of distinct CDR3 sequences, around 30% of them present only once. Sequenced: lung tumor tissue. The origin of this receptor is a man aged 35-49 years with non-small cell lung cancer. This chain uses TRBV5-6 with TRBJ1-2; 8 nucleotides agree with TRBD1. Written as DNA, the CDR3 is TGTGCCAGCAGCTTGTTAGGACAGGGCGGCTATGGCTACACCTTC. It is translated as CASSLLGQGGYGYTF.